Shown below are 15 T cell receptor beta chains from a single sample sequenced in a study of control samples from healthy donors and cancer patients. The data were produced by immunoSEQ multiplex PCR, yet TCRdb's version contains in-frame clones alone and is incomplete. The sample holds about 130,000 clones; roughly 87% are singletons and the top ten take around 2%. The sample taken for sequencing was blood. These receptors were collected from a man between 18 and 29 years old in good health.

J is TRBJ2-3 and V is TRBV9, with 8 bases that match TRBD1. This CDR3 has 15 residues. With V trimmed by 5 bases and J by 4 bases, 9 bases remained unmatched. The germline CDR1 and CDR2 sequences are SGDLS and YYNGEE. In DNA form, the CDR3 reads TGTGCCAGCAGTGATGGACAGGGAAGGGCAGATACGCAGTATTTT. Encoded protein: CASSDGQGRADTQYF.

The V and J genes are TRBV25-1 and TRBJ2-7; 9 bases are a match to TRBD1. With 6 bases clipped from V and 1 base from J, the junction kept 4 bases outside the gene matches. This CDR3 has 14 amino acids. The germline V gene has CDR1 MGHDK and CDR2 SYGVNS. CDR3 sequence (DNA): TGTGCCAGCAGCCCGGGACAGGGTTCCTACGAGCAGTACTTC. Its translation is CASSPGQGSYEQYF.

This chain uses TRBV19 with TRBJ1-5; D not resolved. The ends were cut back, 10 bases at V and 6 bases at J, with 16 bases in the middle. This CDR3 comprises 13 residues. Looked up from germline, CDR1 is LNHDA and CDR2 is SQIVND (reference sequence). CDR3 in amino acids: CATTRSFGQPQHF. CDR3 sequence (DNA): TGTGCCACCACGAGGAGCTTCGGTCAGCCCCAGCATTTT.

The chain has TRBV2 and TRBJ1-1; D is undetermined. The germline V gene has CDR1 SNHLY and CDR2 FYNNEI. The CDR3 runs to 15 residues. V lost 2 bases to trimming and J lost 5 bases, with 15 bases between them. CDR3 amino acids: CASSENDGGRTEAFF. The CDR3 nucleotides are TGTGCCAGCAGTGAAAATGACGGAGGGCGGACTGAAGCTTTCTTT. Based on the CDR3 plus reference TRBV2 and TRBJ1-1, the full variable domain is EPEVTQTPSHQVTQMGQEVILRCVPISNHLYFYWYRQILGQKVEFLVSFYNNEISEKSEIFDDQFSVERPDGSNFTLKIRSTKLEDSAMYFCASSENDGGRTEAFFGQGTRLTVV.

The chain couples TRBV5-6 to TRBJ2-7; TRBD2 might be the D (6 bases). Germline-derived CDR1 and CDR2 are SGHDT and YYEEEE. V was trimmed by 0 bases and J by 5 bases, leaving 21 bases between them. CDR3 size: 17 residues. The CDR3 loop reads CASSLGPSGSERDEQYF. Here the CDR3 DNA reads TGTGCCAGCAGCTTGGGTCCTTCAGGTTCCGAGCGGGACGAGCAGTACTTC.

V usage is TRBV30 and J usage is TRBJ1-2; D is unresolved. Deletions cut 0 bases from V and 6 bases from J, with 5 bases between. The germline V gene encodes CDR1 GTSNPN and CDR2 SVGIG (reference sequence). The CDR3 length is 11 residues. CDR3 sequence reads: CAWSVLDGYTF. The CDR3 nucleotides read TGTGCCTGGAGTGTATTGGATGGCTACACCTTC.

The count of this clone is one. The V call is TRBV2, the J call TRBJ2-7, with D possibly called TRBD1 or TRBD2 (5 bases each). Between the trimmed V and J ends, which lost 6 bases and 4 bases, there was a span of 10 bases. The CDR3 extends over 12 amino acids. CDR1 is SNHLY, CDR2 FYNNEI, per germline. The CDR3, as DNA: TGTGCCAGCAGCTTGGGACGTTACGAGCAGTACTTC. Protein sequence: CASSLGRYEQYF.

The J gene is TRBJ2-7, the V gene TRBV6-2 or TRBV6-3; TRBD2 agrees at 9 bases. CDR1 is MNHEY and CDR2 is SVGEGT in the germline V gene. Trimming removed 6 bases from V and 3 bases from J; junction bases left unmatched: 15. The CDR3 spans 17 residues. In nucleotides, the CDR3 is TGTGCCAGCAGCCCTTCTTCGGGACTAGCAGTTCTCTACGAGCAGTACTTC. Protein product: CASSPSSGLAVLYEQYF.

The gene calls are TRBV9 and TRBJ2-7; D may be TRBD1 (5 bases). Trimming stripped 0 bases from V and 3 bases from J, with 10 bases between. The CDR3 sequence is 14 residues long. Germline V gene data show CDR1 as SGDLS and CDR2 as YYNGEE. The CDR3 here is CASSVAVGDYEQYF. The CDR3, as DNA: TGTGCCAGCAGCGTAGCGGTAGGGGACTACGAGCAGTACTTC.

The rearrangement joins TRBV4-1 to TRBJ2-1, with TRBD2 matching over 8 bases. The CDR3 contains 16 residues. The germline CDR1 and CDR2 sequences are MGHRA and YSYEKL. The ends lost 4 bases at V and 5 bases at J; junction bases unmatched: 10. This CDR3 reads CASSPGTSSVDNEQFF. In nucleotides, the CDR3 is TGCGCCAGCAGCCCTGGGACTAGTTCTGTCGACAATGAGCAGTTCTTC.

The genes are TRBV4-1 and TRBJ2-7, with D perhaps matching TRBD1 or TRBD2 (5 bases each). The V and J ends lost 6 bases and 3 bases respectively, with 12 bases between them. This CDR3 region has 13 residues. The germline V gene has CDR1 MGHRA and CDR2 YSYEKL. CDR3 in amino acids: CASSSGTFYEQYF. CDR3 bases: TGCGCCAGCAGTTCCGGGACCTTCTACGAGCAGTACTTC.

This clone was counted once. The chain carries TRBV11-2 and TRBJ2-1, with D possibly being TRBD2 (6 bases). The V end lost 5 bases, the J end lost 5 bases, and 13 bases lay between the germline ends. The CDR3 runs to 14 residues. Per the germline V gene, CDR1 is SGHAT and CDR2 is FQNNGV. The CDR3 sequence: CASSPWDFDNEQFF. CDR3 coding DNA: TGTGCCAGCAGCCCTTGGGACTTCGACAATGAGCAGTTCTTC.

The chain carries TRBV24-1 and TRBJ1-5; the match to TRBD1 covers 9 bases. This CDR3 contains 18 residues. CDR1 and CDR2 from the germline V gene are KGHDR and SFDVKD. Trimming took 3 bases from V and 6 from J; bases not matched to a gene: 14. The CDR3 DNA reads as TGTGCCACCAGTGATACGACAGGGGGTAGTGGGGTTGGTCAGCCCCAGCATTTT. It specifies CATSDTTGGSGVGQPQHF.

The table lists this clone with a count of one. V usage is TRBV25-1 and J usage is TRBJ1-1, with D uncertain. V was shortened by 1 base and J by 1 base, with 4 bases between the two germline ends. From germline, CDR1 is MGHDK and CDR2 SYGVNS. This CDR3 region has 13 residues. CDR3 sequence (DNA): TGTGCCAGCAGTGAATGGGGGAACACTGAAGCTTTCTTT. As protein: CASSEWGNTEAFF.

V and J are TRBV20-1 and TRBJ1-1, with a possible D match to TRBD1 (6 bases). Germline assignment: CDR1 DFQATT and CDR2 SNEGSKA (reference sequence). The CDR3 totals 11 residues. V was trimmed by 6 bases and J by 4 bases, leaving 9 bases between them. CDR3 protein: CSARGGTEAFF. The CDR3 region has the DNA TGCAGTGCAAGGGGGGGCACTGAAGCTTTCTTT.